This T cell receptor (beta chain) was documented in a study of blood T cell repertoires in COVID-19. Produced via immunoSEQ multiplex PCR; TCRdb's table is partial and in-frame only. This sample has 250,000 to 350,000 clones, with around four fifths found just once. The germline CDR1 and CDR2 sequences are KGHSH and LQKENI. V trimming: 4 bases; J trimming: 6 bases; junction bases outside the gene matches: 5. The CDR3 is made up of 14 amino acids. This TCR was recovered from a woman in her forties or fifties with active or convalescent COVID-19. What was sequenced was peripheral blood. V is TRBV18 and J is TRBJ2-2, with TRBD2 matching 7 bases. In nucleotides, the CDR3 is TGTGCCAGCTCACAACTAGCGTGGTCCGGGGAGCTGTTTTTT. Translating gives CASSQLAWSGELFF.